This TCR beta chain was found in a study of T-cell memory formation after mild COVID-19. The CDR3 extends over 14 amino acids. V was shortened by 5 bases and J by 3 bases, with 11 bases between the two germline ends. The germline CDR1 and CDR2 sequences are SGDLS and YYNGEE. The study, taken as a whole, reports: Some clones that responded turned up in pre-infection memory, which suggests that cross-reactive memory joined in. Most CD4+ clones that shrank were in CM and EM, while CD8+ ones turned up in EMRA.

Of note for this clonotype: Its cognate antigen is unknown.

TCRdb used MiXCR to reprocess the 5' RACE reads, holding one entry per CDR3 protein. The sample includes approximately 190,000 distinct CDR3 sequences, 15% to 20% of them seen just once. The rearrangement uses TRBV9 and TRBJ2-2, with D tentatively TRBD2 (6 bases). This TCR was recovered from an adult woman who had mild COVID-19 (a few samples of this study predate the infection). Cell type and time point are not known. Material for sequencing was PBMCs or a T cell subset sorted from them (not recorded which). The CDR3 region is CASRRGTHTGELFF. The CDR3 DNA follows: TGTGCCAGCAGACGGGGGACCCACACCGGGGAGCTGTTTTTT.